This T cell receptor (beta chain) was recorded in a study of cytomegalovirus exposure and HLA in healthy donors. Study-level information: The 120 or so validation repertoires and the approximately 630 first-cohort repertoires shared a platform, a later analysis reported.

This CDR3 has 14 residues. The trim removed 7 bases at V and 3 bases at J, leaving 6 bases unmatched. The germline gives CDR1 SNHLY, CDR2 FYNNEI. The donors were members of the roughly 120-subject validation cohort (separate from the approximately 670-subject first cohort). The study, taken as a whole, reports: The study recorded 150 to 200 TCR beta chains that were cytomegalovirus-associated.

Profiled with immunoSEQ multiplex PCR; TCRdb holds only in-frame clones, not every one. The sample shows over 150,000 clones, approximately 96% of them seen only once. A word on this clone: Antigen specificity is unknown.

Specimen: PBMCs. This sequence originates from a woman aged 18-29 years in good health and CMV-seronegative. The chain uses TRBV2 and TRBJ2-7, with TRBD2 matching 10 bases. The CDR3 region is CASTSERGGYEQYF. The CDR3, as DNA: TGTGCCAGCACTTCGGAGCGGGGGGGCTACGAGCAGTACTTC.